This T cell receptor beta chain stems from a study of blood T cell repertoires in COVID-19. Overall study context: The analysed material was cDNA or gDNA that came from T cells, B-cell-depleted T cells, or PBMCs.

This clone occurred a few times. CDR1 and CDR2 from the germline V gene are MNHEY and SMNVEV (reference sequence). The CDR3 has 16 amino acids. The V segment lost 4 bases and the J segment 4 bases; nucleotides outside the gene matches: 11. Authors' data handling: Reference gene primer amplification in the assay estimated nucleated cell counts. Sequencing used immunoSEQ multiplex PCR; TCRdb keeps in-frame clones, though not all of them. V, J and clone size are taken as reported in that table, and D and trimming were inferred from the DNA itself. Here the sample spans 200,000 to 300,000 clones, over 80% being singletons.

This clonotype originated in a man aged 40-50 years with acute or convalescent COVID-19. The chain recombines TRBV27 with TRBJ1-1; 8 bases line up with TRBD1. What was sequenced was peripheral blood. The CDR3 DNA reads TGTGCCAGCAGTTACTCCCCGACAGGGGTATTCACTGAAGCTTTCTTT. The encoded protein is CASSYSPTGVFTEAFF.